What follows are 5 T cell receptor beta chains derived from one specimen sequenced in a study of cytotoxic CD8 clonotypes in ibrutinib-treated CLL. Using immunoSEQ multiplex PCR, the repertoire was profiled, and TCRdb retains in-frame clones only, with some absent. The data show approximately 320,000 clones, under 70% seen once. The sequenced sample was PBMCs, obtained after 36 months of ibrutinib treatment. Receptor source: a human donor with chronic lymphocytic leukemia.

This clone has more than one count but fewer than ten. The chain links TRBV11-2 to TRBJ2-5; TRBD2 is a possible D gene (6 bases). The ends were cut back, 0 bases at V and 2 bases at J, with 19 bases in the middle. The germline gives CDR1 SGHAT, CDR2 FQNNGV. The CDR3 consists of 18 residues. The CDR3 sequence is CASSLDWRGGPRQETQYF. In nucleotides, the CDR3 is TGTGCCAGCAGCTTAGATTGGCGGGGCGGCCCCCGTCAAGAGACCCAGTACTTC.

This clone was seen only a few times. The chain recombines TRBV27 with TRBJ2-3; 10 nucleotides line up with TRBD1. This CDR3 is built from 15 residues. Trimming cost V 3 bases and J 3 bases; bases outside gene matches: 3. Germline assignment: CDR1 MNHEY and CDR2 SMNVEV (reference sequence). CDR3 sequence reads: CASSFLGQGTDTQYF. The CDR3, as DNA: TGTGCCAGCAGTTTTTTGGGACAGGGGACAGATACGCAGTATTTT.

This clone turned up a few times. The chain has TRBV5-4 and TRBJ1-6, with D uncertain. Germline CDR1 reads SGHNT; CDR2 reads YYREEE (reference sequence). The CDR3 contains 15 residues. V gave up 4 bases and J gave up 7 bases, with 15 bases separating them. Written as DNA, the CDR3 is TGTGCCAGCAGCCTAGACACGGTTCACAATTCACCCCTCCACTTT. Residues: CASSLDTVHNSPLHF.

The rearrangement links TRBV27 to TRBJ2-1, with 9 bases identical to TRBD2. This CDR3 contains 15 residues. CDR1 and CDR2 from the germline V gene are MNHEY and SMNVEV (reference sequence). The junction had 6 bases not matched to a gene; V was cut back by 2 bases and J by 7 bases. The CDR3 nucleotides read TGTGCCAGCAGTTTAGCGGGAGGGCTTGCAAATGAGCAGTTCTTC. Amino acids: CASSLAGGLANEQFF.

This chain joins TRBV29-1 and TRBJ2-1; 16 positions agree with TRBD2. Germline V gene sequence: CDR1 SQVTM, CDR2 ANQGSEA. The J segment lost 3 bases and the V segment lost 4 bases, leaving 21 bases of the junction unmatched. This CDR3 has 22 amino acids. The CDR3 loop is CSVAPGLAGGPYHFGSYNEQFF. CDR3 sequence (DNA): TGCAGCGTTGCCCCGGGACTAGCGGGAGGGCCTTATCACTTTGGTAGCTACAATGAGCAGTTCTTC.